This TCR beta chain was documented in a study of shared clonotypes between healthy human individuals. The study, taken as a whole, reports: Investigators expected sequencing depth to affect clonotype sharing among donors. Sharing across four donors was highest in naive CD4 (around 5%) and lowest in memory CD8 (around 0.4%).

Naivety among CD8 cells was defined by CD45RO negativity and positive CCR7 selection, thereby excluding terminally differentiated effector memory CD45RA+ cells. Measured with immunoSEQ multiplex PCR; TCRdb has only the in-frame clones, and not every one. Of over 2,000,000 clones in the sample, about 93% were seen once. The CDR3 sequence is 15 residues long. The germline V gene has CDR1 MGHRA and CDR2 YSYEKL. Trimming stripped 0 bases from V and 5 bases from J, with 13 bases between. With regard to this clone: Its antigen is unidentified.

This chain uses TRBV4-1 with TRBJ1-2; TRBD1 might be the D (5 bases). This TCR was sampled from a young man in good health. Some clones in this sample may be carry-over from other donors' samples. Sequencing was done on a sample of naive CD8+ T cells from PBMCs. CDR3 nucleotides: TGCGCCAGCAGCCAAGAACGGGGACCGAGATATGGCTACACCTTC. The encoded protein is CASSQERGPRYGYTF.